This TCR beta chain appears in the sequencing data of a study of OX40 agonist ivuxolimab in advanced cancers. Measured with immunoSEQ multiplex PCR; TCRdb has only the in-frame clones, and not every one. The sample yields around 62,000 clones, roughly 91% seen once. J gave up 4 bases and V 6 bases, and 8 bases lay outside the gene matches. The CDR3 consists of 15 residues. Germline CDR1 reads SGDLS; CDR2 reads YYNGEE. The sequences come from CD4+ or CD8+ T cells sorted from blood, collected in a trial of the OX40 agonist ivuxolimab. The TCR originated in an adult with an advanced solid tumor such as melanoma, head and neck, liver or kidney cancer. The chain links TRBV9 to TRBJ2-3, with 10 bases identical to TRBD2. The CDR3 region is CASKSGGALSDTQYF. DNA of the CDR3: TGTGCCAGCAAGAGCGGGGGGGCACTGTCAGATACGCAGTATTTT.